This T cell receptor (beta chain) comes out of a study of Tregs in tolerant kidney transplant recipients. Study-level points and caveats: The small number of patients limits these findings pending further validation.

Clones were read by immunoSEQ multiplex PCR, and TCRdb kept only the in-frame ones, dropping some. The sample has roughly 49,000 clones, around 90% seen once; the top ten hold 0.55% to 0.75%. Thawed PBMCs were FACS-sorted into unstimulated CD4+CD25+CD127- regulatory T cells, CD4+CD25- non-regulatory cells, CD4 and CD8 cells. Trimming cost V 1 base and J 2 bases; bases outside gene matches: 6. This CDR3 contains 16 residues. Germline CDR1 reads SGHNT; CDR2 reads YYREEE (reference sequence). With respect to this clone: Antigen unknown.

The receptor was derived from a human donor in good health. This sequence joins TRBV5-4 and TRBJ2-3; 8 bases are shared with TRBD1. Sample: Tregs from blood. CDR3 sequence: CASSLRGQVITDTQYF. The CDR3 nucleotides read TGTGCCAGCAGCTTGAGGGGACAGGTTATCACAGATACGCAGTATTTT.